This T cell receptor (beta chain) was observed in a study of T cell responses to AZD1222 COVID-19 vaccine. The CDR3 has 13 amino acids. CDR1 is MGHRA and CDR2 is YSYEKL in the germline V gene. The ends were cut back, 5 bases at V and 4 bases at J, with 11 bases in the middle. Clones were sequenced by immunoSEQ multiplex PCR, and TCRdb holds only the in-frame ones, with some missing. The table records some 120,000 clones, 91% of them present only once. Study observations and caveats: Only a handful of AZD1222 recipients, six or seven in all, had baseline seropositivity. Clonal diversity was possibly underestimated, and the donors were mostly white British, with more females. Close to half of spike-specific TCRs reportedly recognize unmutated variant regions. Vaccine-related CD4 TCRs covered spike, predominating at 160-218 and 743-854.

On this clone: Its specificity is not known.

The chain is built from TRBV4-1 and TRBJ2-5; maybe TRBD1 (6 bases). This sample comprised peripheral blood, obtained on day 0 of AZD1222 vaccination. This TCR came from an adult in good health. CDR3 DNA: TGCGCCAGCAGCTGGGGACAAAGAGAGACCCAGTACTTC. It yields the protein CASSWGQRETQYF.